The rows below give T cell receptor beta chains drawn from one sample of a study of shared clonotypes between healthy human individuals. TCRdb keeps only in-frame clones here, not all; method: immunoSEQ multiplex PCR. The sample has 1.5 million to 1.9 million clones, approximately 98% seen once. The sequencing sample was made of naive CD4+ T cells sorted from blood. The receptors come from a man aged 25 to 40 in good health. Both conserved end residues are part of each CDR3. Fields, in order: V gene, D gene, J gene, clone size, CDR3 protein, CDR3 DNA. A D gene is named only where the DNA matches it firmly. A row's size may be missing; if present it is once, few, many or a size class.

TRBV5-4	.	TRBJ2-7	.	CASSPGGDRSYEQYF	TGTGCCAGCAGCCCCGGAGGGGATAGGTCCTACGAGCAGTACTTC
TRBV7-8	TRBD2	TRBJ2-5	once	CASSRLAGGPILETQYF	TGTGCCAGCAGCCGACTAGCGGGAGGGCCAATTTTAGAGACCCAGTACTTC
TRBV5-1	.	TRBJ2-3	.	CASRSSDSTDTQYF	TGCGCCAGCAGGTCGTCCGACAGCACAGATACGCAGTATTTT
TRBV6-5	TRBD2	TRBJ2-7	.	CASREGVIYEQYF	TGTGCCAGCCGGGAGGGAGTCATCTACGAGCAGTACTTC
TRBV18	.	TRBJ2-7	.	CASSEGVGYEQYF	TGTGCCAGCTCCGAAGGGGTGGGCTACGAGCAGTACTTC
TRBV2	TRBD1	TRBJ2-1	.	CASSDTGTGGRNEQFF	TGTGCCAGCAGTGATACCGGGACAGGAGGACGCAATGAGCAGTTCTTC
TRBV6-5	.	TRBJ2-3	.	CASIPDAQSTDTQYF	TGTGCCAGCATCCCGGACGCCCAAAGCACAGATACGCAGTATTTT
TRBV7-8	.	TRBJ2-1	once	CASSLPSVTWVRQFF	TGTGCCAGCAGCTTACCCAGCGTTACCTGGGTAAGGCAGTTCTTC
TRBV28	.	TRBJ2-2	.	CASRLMPPGTGELFF	TGTGCCAGCAGGTTAATGCCACCCGGCACCGGGGAGCTGTTTTTT
TRBV7-3	TRBD2	TRBJ2-5	.	CASSLYSGRAEETQYF	TGTGCCAGCAGCTTATATAGCGGGAGGGCCGAAGAGACCCAGTACTTC
TRBV27	.	TRBJ2-1	.	CASSSPSSVNEQFF	TGTGCCAGCAGTTCCCCTAGCTCAGTCAATGAGCAGTTCTTC
TRBV19	.	TRBJ1-3	.	CASSISRPGNTIYF	TGTGCCAGTAGTATATCAAGGCCTGGAAACACCATATATTTT
TRBV10-3	TRBD2	TRBJ2-2	.	CAISRGGTANTGELFF	TGTGCCATCAGCCGGGGAGGGACGGCGAACACCGGGGAGCTGTTTTTT
TRBV29-1	TRBD1	TRBJ2-7	.	CSVREGTGFEQYF	TGCAGCGTCAGAGAGGGGACAGGGTTCGAGCAGTACTTC
TRBV4-3	.	TRBJ1-2	.	CASSQDNSGYYGYTF	TGCGCCAGCAGCCAAGATAACAGCGGTTACTATGGCTACACCTTC
TRBV2	.	TRBJ1-5	.	CASSEALDMGLHF	TGTGCCAGCAGTGAAGCGCTGGACATGGGACTCCATTTT
TRBV11-2	TRBD1	TRBJ2-3	.	CASSLGDRGTDTQYF	TGTGCCAGCAGCTTAGGGGACAGGGGGACAGATACGCAGTATTTT
TRBV5-1	TRBD1	TRBJ1-4	.	CASGTGTGAEKLFF	TGCGCCAGCGGTACCGGGACAGGGGCTGAAAAACTGTTTTTT
TRBV7-6	TRBD1	TRBJ2-7	.	CASSSYRGTGNAYEQYF	TGTGCCAGCAGCTCGTACCGCGGGACAGGGAACGCCTACGAGCAGTACTTC
TRBV7-2	TRBD1	TRBJ1-1	.	CASSLRGTGFSQAFF	TGTGCCAGCAGCTTAAGGGGGACAGGGTTTAGTCAAGCTTTCTTT
TRBV20-1	.	TRBJ1-3	.	CSAPSGNTIYF	TGCAGTGCCCCGTCTGGAAACACCATATATTTT
TRBV5-8	.	TRBJ1-4	.	CASSFPSEKLFF	TGTGCCAGCAGCTTTCCTTCTGAAAAACTGTTTTTT
TRBV14	.	TRBJ2-1	.	CASSQGQANNEQFF	TGTGCCAGCAGCCAAGGACAGGCGAACAATGAGCAGTTCTTC
TRBV5-1	TRBD1	TRBJ1-2	.	CASSSDPGQGSQIYGYTF	TGCGCCAGCAGCTCAGACCCGGGACAGGGCTCGCAAATTTATGGCTACACCTTC
TRBV5-1	.	TRBJ2-7	.	CASSLTGPYEQYF	TGCGCCAGCAGCTTGACAGGGCCATACGAGCAGTACTTC
TRBV29-1	.	TRBJ2-7	few	CSVGAYEQYF	TGCAGCGTTGGGGCCTACGAGCAGTACTTC
TRBV28	.	TRBJ2-1	.	CASSPPVGEQFF	TGTGCCAGCAGTCCCCCAGTGGGTGAGCAGTTCTTC
TRBV6-4	.	TRBJ2-2	.	CASRRSRGTGELFF	TGTGCCAGCCGACGGAGCCGGGGCACCGGGGAGCTGTTTTTT
TRBV5-1	TRBD1	TRBJ2-2	.	CASRSPGTGLFSPPGELFF	TGCGCCAGCCGATCCCCCGGGACAGGGTTATTTAGCCCCCCCGGGGAGCTGTTTTTT
TRBV6-5	TRBD2	TRBJ2-1	.	CASSRLAAYNEQFF	TGTGCCAGCAGTAGACTAGCGGCCTACAATGAGCAGTTCTTC
TRBV5-4	.	TRBJ2-3	.	CASSPGGSGTDTQYF	TGTGCCAGCAGCCCGGGGGGCAGCGGCACAGATACGCAGTATTTT
TRBV29-1	TRBD1	TRBJ2-7	.	CSVAGDRGTSF	TGCAGCGTTGCTGGGGACAGGGGCACATCCTTC
TRBV6-6	TRBD1	TRBJ2-3	.	CASRTGGDTQYF	TGTGCCAGCAGGACAGGGGGGGATACGCAGTATTTT
TRBV19	.	TRBJ1-2	.	CASSIDRTVYGYTF	TGTGCCAGTAGTATAGACCGGACAGTCTATGGCTACACCTTC
TRBV10-3	.	TRBJ2-3	.	CAISVEGLTDTQYF	TGTGCCATCAGTGTGGAGGGGTTAACAGATACGCAGTATTTT
TRBV18	TRBD2	TRBJ2-3	.	CASQRETDTQYF	TGTGCCAGCCAGCGGGAGACAGATACGCAGTATTTT
TRBV21-1	.	TRBJ1-4	.	CASSIRKPGQGVRTNEKLFF	TGTGCCAGCAGCATTCGAAAACCGGGACAGGGTGTCCGGACTAATGAAAAACTGTTTTTT
TRBV28	.	TRBJ2-2	.	CASTGGPSFTGELFF	TGTGCCAGCACCGGAGGACCCTCTTTCACCGGGGAGCTGTTTTTT
TRBV11-2	TRBD2	TRBJ2-1	.	CASSPLAGVADEQFF	TGTGCCAGCAGCCCCTTAGCGGGAGTAGCGGATGAGCAGTTCTTC
TRBV6-4	.	TRBJ2-6	.	CASSERGAVGANVLTF	TGTGCCAGCAGTGAGAGGGGGGCCGTTGGGGCCAACGTCCTGACTTTC
TRBV6-5	TRBD2	TRBJ2-3	.	CASGPSSGTDTQYF	TGTGCCAGCGGACCCTCTAGCGGAACAGATACGCAGTATTTT
TRBV11-2	.	TRBJ2-1	.	CASSSTGRAFYEQFF	TGTGCCAGCAGCTCAACGGGGAGAGCGTTTTATGAGCAGTTCTTC
TRBV9	.	TRBJ1-5	.	CARIIQSGQPQHF	TGTGCCAGGATTATACAGTCAGGACAGCCCCAGCATTTT
TRBV9	TRBD1	TRBJ2-1	.	CASSARGQGAYNEQFF	TGTGCCAGCAGCGCAAGGGGACAGGGCGCCTACAATGAGCAGTTCTTC
TRBV7-9	.	TRBJ1-4	.	CASSFDPRESQNEKLFF	TGTGCCAGCAGCTTCGACCCGAGGGAGTCCCAAAATGAAAAACTGTTTTTT
TRBV4-3	.	TRBJ2-1	.	CASSFGLLGYNEQFF	TGCGCCAGCAGTTTCGGTCTCCTAGGGTACAATGAGCAGTTCTTC
TRBV19	TRBD1	TRBJ2-3	.	CASSPGTGSDTQYF	TGTGCCAGTAGTCCCGGGACAGGGAGTGATACGCAGTATTTT
TRBV28	.	TRBJ2-7	.	CASSLPSSYEQYF	TGTGCCAGCAGTTTGCCGTCCTCCTACGAGCAGTACTTC
TRBV7-9	.	TRBJ2-7	.	CASSFLQQGLGYEQYF	TGTGCCAGCAGCTTTCTTCAACAGGGTTTAGGTTACGAGCAGTACTTC
TRBV15	TRBD2	TRBJ2-1	.	CATSRDLKGLSTEQFF	TGTGCCACCAGCAGAGATCTTAAGGGACTATCCACTGAGCAGTTCTTC
TRBV28	.	TRBJ1-1	.	CASSASGWELVNTEAFF	TGTGCCAGCAGTGCCTCAGGATGGGAATTGGTGAACACTGAAGCTTTCTTT
TRBV7-2	.	TRBJ1-5	.	CASSLRGLGQPQHF	TGTGCCAGCAGCTTACGGGGGTTGGGTCAGCCCCAGCATTTT
TRBV7-9	.	TRBJ2-2	.	CASRRRQLNTGELFF	TGTGCCAGCAGGCGACGACAGCTAAACACCGGGGAGCTGTTTTTT
TRBV2	TRBD1	TRBJ2-6	.	CASRQGAFSGANVLTF	TGTGCCAGCAGGCAGGGGGCCTTCTCTGGGGCCAACGTCCTGACTTTC